Listed here are 25 T cell receptor beta chains from one sample, sequenced in a study of T cells after yellow fever vaccination. TCRdb called the 5' RACE reads again in MiXCR, with one record for every CDR3 protein. Of 150,000 to 200,000 distinct CDR3 sequences detected, about 11% appear once; the ten largest clones hold roughly a third. This specimen consisted of CD8+ T cells sorted from PBMCs, obtained 15 days after the yellow fever booster vaccination. The receptors stem from a man aged 18 to 29 who received the YFV17D yellow fever vaccine.

The V call is TRBV5-4, the J call TRBJ2-5; tentative D call: TRBD2 (6 bases). Trimming took 3 bases from V and 2 from J, leaving 11 bases between them. The CDR3 consists of 14 residues. Germline V gene data show CDR1 as SGHNT and CDR2 as YYREEE (reference sequence). The CDR3 is CASSSGTLQETQYF. DNA for the CDR3: TGTGCCAGCAGCTCAGGGACTCTTCAAGAGACCCAGTACTTC.

The chain links TRBV29-1 to TRBJ2-1, with 16 bases lining up with TRBD2. The CDR3 has 18 amino acids. Germline V gene lookup returns CDR1 SQVTM and CDR2 ANQGSEA. With V trimmed by 0 bases and J by 0 bases, 2 bases remained unmatched. The CDR3 DNA reads as TGCAGCGTTGAAGAGGGACTAGCGGGGGGGGCCTCCTACAATGAGCAGTTCTTC. Translating it yields CSVEEGLAGGASYNEQFF.

This clonotype was counted between two and nine times. J is TRBJ2-3 and V is TRBV7-9, with D perhaps matching TRBD2 (6 bases). This CDR3 is 14 amino acids long. V was clipped by 6 bases and J by 5 bases, with 15 bases between them. Germline V gene lookup returns CDR1 SEHNR and CDR2 FQNEAQ (reference sequence). The DNA of the CDR3 is TGTGCCAGCAGATACAGCGGGTTGGGAGATACGCAGTATTTT. This gives the protein CASRYSGLGDTQYF.

The table lists this clonotype with a few counts. This sequence joins TRBV14 and TRBJ2-2, with 7 nucleotides matching TRBD1. After removal of 5 bases from V and 6 bases from J, the junction contained 3 bases not matched to a gene. CDR1 is SGHDN and CDR2 is FVKESK in the germline V gene. This CDR3 is 13 amino acids long. The CDR3 coding sequence is TGTGCCAGCAGCATACAGGGGTCCGGGGAGCTGTTTTTT. This translates into CASSIQGSGELFF.

This clonotype turned up a few times. The chain couples TRBV24-1 to TRBJ2-2; D tentatively fits TRBD1 or TRBD2 (5 bases each). This CDR3 region has 15 residues. CDR1 is KGHDR, CDR2 SFDVKD, per germline. V was pared by 8 bases and J by 1 base, with 13 bases between. The CDR3, as DNA: TGTGCCACCAACGCCGGGGCTAAGAACACCGGGGAGCTGTTTTTT. Encoded protein: CATNAGAKNTGELFF.

This clonotype was seen only a few times. V and J are TRBV2 and TRBJ1-2; 7 positions agree with TRBD1. The CDR3 totals 15 residues. Germline values: CDR1 SNHLY, CDR2 FYNNEI. V shed 5 bases and J 7 bases; nucleotides not matched to a gene: 13. The CDR3 DNA sequence: TGTGCCAGCAGTTCCTGGGAAACAGGGGTTGGTGGCTACACCTTC. This translates into CASSSWETGVGGYTF.

J is TRBJ2-2 and V is TRBV15; D remains ambiguous. The CDR3 contains 14 residues. Germline assignment: CDR1 LNHNV and CDR2 YYDKDF (reference sequence). V was cut by 0 bases and J by 8 bases, with 10 bases left in between. CDR3 DNA sequence: TGTGCCACCAGCAGAGAGTTCGCTACGGGGGAGCTGTTTTTT. Translation gives CATSREFATGELFF.

This clonotype appeared once. The rearrangement links TRBV12-3 or TRBV12-4 to TRBJ1-2; D is ambiguous. The CDR3 runs to 13 residues. The V and J ends lost 7 bases and 5 bases respectively, with 14 bases between them. CDR3 protein: CASTLPAGYGYTF. CDR3 nucleotides: TGTGCCAGCACCCTCCCTGCCGGTTATGGCTACACCTTC.

This clonotype came up many times. The V and J genes are TRBV7-3 and TRBJ2-1, with D possibly being TRBD2 (7 bases). With 2 bases removed from V and 0 bases from J, the gap between germline ends came to 8 bases. The CDR3 length is 15 residues. Germline V lookup: CDR1 SGHTA, CDR2 FQGTGA. CDR3: CASSLGGASYNEQFF. The CDR3 DNA reads TGTGCCAGCAGCTTAGGGGGGGCCTCCTACAATGAGCAGTTCTTC.

This clonotype showed up just a few times. V gene TRBV29-1 combines with J gene TRBJ2-7, with D possibly TRBD1 on 6 matching bases. V was shortened by 4 bases and J by 1 base, with 8 bases between the two germline ends. There are 12 residues in the CDR3. CDR1 and CDR2 (germline): SQVTM, ANQGSEA. The CDR3 loop is CSVGDMSYEQYF. CDR3 DNA sequence: TGCAGCGTTGGGGACATGTCCTACGAGCAGTACTTC.

This clonotype came up a few times. CDR3 DNA: TGCGCCAGCAGCCCGGTGGGATCCCGACTGCCTGGAAACACCATATATTTT. Its translation: CASSPVGSRLPGNTIYF. J is TRBJ1-3 and V is TRBV5-1; no definite D call. CDR1 is SGHRS, CDR2 YFSETQ, per germline. The CDR3 sequence is 17 residues long. The ends were cut back, 4 bases at V and 2 bases at J, with 19 bases in the middle.

This clonotype showed up many times. The chain uses TRBV7-9 and TRBJ2-7; no firm D call. CDR1 and CDR2 (germline): SEHNR, FQNEAQ (reference sequence). The CDR3 is made up of 11 amino acids. The V gene lost 2 bases and the J gene lost 2 bases, with 1 base spanning the gap. CDR3 in amino acids: CASSLTYEQYF. CDR3 sequence (DNA): TGTGCCAGCAGCTTAACCTACGAGCAGTACTTC.

This chain connects TRBV5-1 to TRBJ2-7, with unresolved D. Trimming took 2 bases from V and 6 from J, leaving 12 bases between them. The length of the CDR3 is 13 residues. The germline CDR1 and CDR2 sequences are SGHRS and YFSETQ. In DNA form, the CDR3 reads TGCGCCAGCAGCTTAGAAGTAGGAGCCGAGCAGTACGTC. Translating gives CASSLEVGAEQYV.

This clonotype was counted a few times. The chain uses TRBV15 and TRBJ1-1; no firm D call. The CDR3 extends over 13 amino acids. The V and J ends lost 6 bases and 1 base respectively, with 9 bases between them. CDR1 and CDR2 from the germline V gene are LNHNV and YYDKDF (reference sequence). The CDR3 DNA reads as TGTGCCACCAGTACCAGTCCGAACACTGAAGCTTTCTTT. It translates to CATSTSPNTEAFF. Looking up the rest from reference TRBV15 and TRBJ1-1 gives the full variable domain: DAMVIQNPRYQVTQFGKPVTLSCSQTLNHNVMYWYQQKSSQAPKLLFHYYDKDFNNEADTPDNFQSRRPNTSFCFLDIRSPGLGDTAMYLCATSTSPNTEAFFGQGTRLTVV.

This clonotype was counted only a few times. The CDR3 DNA is TGTGCCAGCAGTTACTCGGTAGCCGAGCAGTACTTC. Translated: CASSYSVAEQYF. The chain carries TRBV6-2 or TRBV6-3 and TRBJ2-7; D not certain. Per the germline V gene, CDR1 is MNHEY and CDR2 is SVGEGT. Trimming removed 0 bases from V and 6 bases from J, with 6 bases in between. This CDR3 region has 12 residues.

This clonotype showed up just a few times. The chain joins TRBV28 to TRBJ2-2, with D possibly being TRBD1 (5 bases). Trimming removed 7 bases at V and 2 bases at J, with 20 bases between. The CDR3 is 17 residues long. Per germline, CDR1 MDHEN and CDR2 SYDVKM. The CDR3 spells CASNLGANPFNTGELFF. CDR3 DNA: TGTGCCAGCAATCTAGGGGCAAATCCGTTCAACACCGGGGAGCTGTTTTTT.

This clonotype has a count of ten or more. V usage is TRBV6-5 and J usage is TRBJ2-6; D is perhaps TRBD1 (6 bases). This CDR3 is 16 amino acids long. CDR1 is MNHEY, CDR2 SVGAGI, per germline. Trimming took off 4 bases at V and 0 bases at J, with 10 bases between the two ends. The CDR3 loop reads CASSSTGSSGANVLTF. DNA for the CDR3: TGTGCCAGCAGTTCCACAGGGAGCTCTGGGGCCAACGTCCTGACTTTC.

The table lists this clonotype with a few counts. The chain couples TRBV19 to TRBJ1-4; D not resolved. This CDR3 is 15 amino acids long. The V gene lost 1 base and the J gene lost 2 bases, with 8 bases spanning the gap. Germline CDR1 is LNHDA and CDR2 is SQIVND (reference sequence). This CDR3 is CASSIVRRTNEKLFF. The CDR3 DNA follows: TGTGCCAGTAGTATAGTTCGCCGGACTAATGAAAAACTGTTTTTT.

This chain uses TRBV6-6 with TRBJ2-7; D remains ambiguous. V lost 0 bases, J lost 6 bases, and 15 bases lay in between. Germline-derived CDR1 and CDR2 are MNHNY and SVGAGI (reference sequence). This CDR3 is 15 amino acids long. In nucleotides, the CDR3 is TGTGCCAGCAGTTACTCGCGGCCCCAAGTAGGCGAGCAGTACGTC. Translating gives CASSYSRPQVGEQYV.

This clonotype came up a few times. The chain couples TRBV4-1 to TRBJ1-6; D is uncertain. Germline V CDR1 and CDR2: MGHRA, YSYEKL. Trimming pared 1 base from V and 10 bases from J, leaving 11 bases between. The CDR3 consists of 14 residues. CDR3 residues: CASSQGSGWSPLHF. The CDR3 DNA sequence: TGCGCCAGCAGCCAAGGTTCGGGTTGGTCACCCCTCCACTTT.

This clonotype was picked up a small number of times. The rearrangement uses TRBV10-3 and TRBJ2-5; TRBD2 aligns across 10 bases. CDR3 length: 16 residues. J was trimmed by 5 bases and V by 2 bases; bases with no gene match: 8. Germline V lookup: CDR1 ENHRY, CDR2 SYGVKD. The CDR3 DNA reads TGTGCCATCAGTGAGCCAAGCGGGGGGGCCGCTGAGACCCAGTACTTC. This encodes CAISEPSGGAAETQYF.

This clonotype was observed many times. The rearrangement uses TRBV6-6 and TRBJ1-5, with 9 bases fitting TRBD1. CDR1 is MNHNY, CDR2 SVGAGI, per germline (reference sequence). The CDR3 consists of 14 residues. Unmatched junction bases numbered 5, after V lost 4 bases and J lost 7 bases. Here the CDR3 reads CASSSGTGMQPQHF. Here the CDR3 DNA reads TGTGCCAGCAGTTCCGGGACAGGGATGCAGCCCCAGCATTTT.

The rearrangement uses TRBV12-3 or TRBV12-4 and TRBJ2-3, with D perhaps TRBD2 (7 bases). The CDR3 loop spans 15 amino acids. V shed 6 bases and J shed 4 bases, with 17 bases lying between them. CDR3 loop: CASSRGGGRADTQYF. As DNA, the CDR3 is TGTGCCAGCAGCCGAGGCGGGGGCAGGGCAGATACGCAGTATTTT.

This clonotype was picked up a small number of times. The V call is TRBV7-7, the J call TRBJ2-3; D remains ambiguous. Germline lookup yields CDR1 SSHAT and CDR2 FNYEAQ (reference sequence). V dropped 0 bases and J dropped 2 bases, with 6 bases sitting between them. The length of the CDR3 is 14 residues. The CDR3 DNA reads TGTGCCAGCAGCTTAGCAGTCTCCACAGATACGCAGTATTTT. Its protein product is CASSLAVSTDTQYF. Filled out from reference TRBV7-7 and TRBJ2-3, the complete variable domain reads GAGVSQSPRYKVTKRGQDVTLRCDPISSHATLYWYQQALGQGPEFLTYFNYEAQPDKSGLPSDRFSAERPEGSISTLTIQRTEQRDSAMYRCASSLAVSTDTQYFGPGTRLTVL.

The chain couples TRBV4-1 to TRBJ2-5; 8 nucleotides agree with TRBD1. Germline V CDR1 and CDR2: MGHRA, YSYEKL. The CDR3 is made up of 16 amino acids. V was clipped by 3 bases and J by 5 bases; unmatched bases: 11. The CDR3 sequence: CASSHTRGPGGETQYF. The CDR3 DNA sequence: TGCGCCAGCAGCCACACCAGGGGGCCTGGAGGGGAGACCCAGTACTTC.